These 13 T cell receptor beta chains were all obtained from the same sample, sequenced in a study of blood T cell repertoires in COVID-19. Produced via immunoSEQ multiplex PCR; TCRdb's table is partial and in-frame only. The repertoire holds about 160,000 clones, with more than 70% as singletons. Sequencing input: peripheral blood. The receptors were sampled from a man younger than 30 with active or convalescent COVID-19.

The J gene is TRBJ2-1, the V gene TRBV27; maybe TRBD1 (6 bases). There are 14 residues in the CDR3. Germline V gene sequence: CDR1 MNHEY, CDR2 SMNVEV (reference sequence). V was pared by 0 bases and J by 7 bases, with 10 bases between. This CDR3 is CASSLSGAFNEQFF. The CDR3 coding sequence is TGTGCCAGCAGTTTATCGGGGGCGTTTAATGAGCAGTTCTTC.

The CDR3 DNA sequence: TGTGCCAGCAGCGTTACAAACAGAGACCAAGAGACCCAGTACTTC. Translated, it gives CASSVTNRDQETQYF. The V gene is TRBV11-2, the J gene TRBJ2-5; D gene uncertain. CDR1 and CDR2 (germline): SGHAT, FQNNGV. This CDR3 region has 15 residues. V lost 5 bases to trimming and J lost 0 bases, with 13 bases between them.

The chain employs TRBV7-2 and TRBJ2-3; D is perhaps TRBD2 (6 bases). Germline CDR1 reads SGHTA; CDR2 reads FQGNSA. Trimming removed 1 base at V and 6 bases at J, with 11 bases between. The CDR3 spans 14 residues. The CDR3 is CASSLDTSRDTQYF. The CDR3 DNA sequence: TGTGCCAGCAGCTTAGATACTAGCCGGGATACGCAGTATTTT.

In this sample, this clone turned up once. The rearrangement uses TRBV27 and TRBJ2-7; weak D call: TRBD2 (5 bases). Germline V CDR1 and CDR2: MNHEY, SMNVEV (reference sequence). This CDR3 is 17 amino acids long. V shed 6 bases and J shed 2 bases, with 23 bases lying between them. CDR3 DNA: TGTGCCAGCAGCCGGACCCCCCTTTCGGGGTCAACCTACGAGCAGTACTTC. It specifies CASSRTPLSGSTYEQYF.

The J gene is TRBJ2-3, the V gene TRBV15; 10 bases match TRBD2. CDR3 size: 17 residues. Germline V gene sequence: CDR1 LNHNV, CDR2 YYDKDF (reference sequence). J lost 3 bases, V lost 2 bases, and 8 bases had no gene match. The CDR3 DNA sequence: TGTGCCACCAGCAGATTTGGGAGGACTAGCGGAACAGATACGCAGTATTTT. This gives the protein CATSRFGRTSGTDTQYF.

The genes are TRBV5-1 and TRBJ1-5; no definite D call. The V end lost 1 base, the J end lost 6 bases, and 5 bases lay between the germline ends. CDR3 length: 12 amino acids. CDR1 is SGHRS and CDR2 is YFSETQ in the germline V gene. CDR3 nucleotide sequence: TGCGCCAGCAGCTTGCGGGTTCAGCCCCAGCATTTT. Protein: CASSLRVQPQHF.

The CDR3 DNA sequence: TGTGCCAGCAGCCCGGGACACTCTGGAAACACCATATATTTT. This codes for CASSPGHSGNTIYF. The V gene is TRBV14, the J gene TRBJ1-3, with D possibly TRBD1 on 6 matching bases. The CDR3 is 14 residues long. Trimming shortened V by 4 bases and J by 0 bases, and 7 bases separated the two germline ends. Germline lookup yields CDR1 SGHDN and CDR2 FVKESK.

The V and J genes are TRBV19 and TRBJ1-5, with a tentative D call TRBD1 (5 bases). The CDR3 is 12 residues long. Germline lookup yields CDR1 LNHDA and CDR2 SQIVND (reference sequence). The V end lost 4 bases, the J end lost 4 bases, and 5 bases lay between the germline ends. Here the CDR3 reads CASSKGNQPQHF. CDR3 DNA sequence: TGTGCCAGTAGTAAGGGGAATCAGCCCCAGCATTTT.

The chain is built from TRBV5-5 and TRBJ2-3; 9 bases are shared with TRBD1. Germline-derived CDR1 and CDR2 are SGHKS and YYEKEE (reference sequence). V dropped 0 bases and J dropped 3; count of bases not matched to a gene: 8. This CDR3 has 17 amino acids. The CDR3 here is CASSLAGTGMFTDTQYF. The CDR3 DNA is TGTGCCAGCAGCTTGGCCGGGACAGGGATGTTTACAGATACGCAGTATTTT.

This rearrangement joins TRBV4-1 to TRBJ2-1; 9 nucleotides match TRBD2. The CDR3 totals 15 residues. The ends lost 1 base at V and 8 bases at J; junction bases unmatched: 6. Per germline, CDR1 MGHRA and CDR2 YSYEKL. CDR3 protein: CASSQGIAGVHEQFF. CDR3 in DNA: TGCGCCAGCAGCCAAGGAATAGCGGGAGTTCATGAGCAGTTCTTC.

The chain has TRBV5-4 and TRBJ2-1; TRBD2 matches 9 bases. Germline CDR1 SGHNT, CDR2 YYREEE (reference sequence). The trim removed 0 bases at V and 7 bases at J, leaving 5 bases unmatched. The CDR3 runs to 15 residues. CDR3 residues: CASSLGGRARNEQFF. The CDR3 nucleotides read TGTGCCAGCAGCTTGGGCGGGAGGGCCCGAAATGAGCAGTTCTTC.

The V and J genes are TRBV6-5 and TRBJ1-2, with TRBD1 matching 7 bases. This CDR3 spans 15 amino acids. Germline CDR1 is MNHEY and CDR2 is SVGAGI. V was pared by 4 bases and J by 0 bases, with 5 bases of the junction left unmatched. The CDR3 bases are TGTGCCAGCAGTTGGGACAGCTTTTCTAACTATGGCTACACCTTC. Its protein is CASSWDSFSNYGYTF.

V usage is TRBV4-1 and J usage is TRBJ2-1, with D perhaps matching TRBD1 (6 bases). In germline, CDR1 is MGHRA, CDR2 YSYEKL. V was trimmed by 2 bases and J by 0 bases, leaving 8 bases between them. The CDR3 has 15 amino acids. This chain's CDR3 is CASSQRGSSYNEQFF. In DNA, the CDR3 is TGCGCCAGCAGCCAAAGGGGGAGCTCCTACAATGAGCAGTTCTTC.